The entry below gives a single T cell receptor (beta chain) sequence along with its context. This receptor's antigen is unknown. The sample holds no much larger clone one base away, and base qualities are not on file. A single peripheral blood draw of 90 to 150 mL on average was collected from each donor into heparinised tubes. A BD FACSAria II was used to sort naive, central memory, regulatory and stem cell-like memory CD4+ T cells with a panel that included CD45RO, CCR7, CD25, CD127, CD95 and CD27. A purity above 95% was achieved for all sorted populations. Right away, PBMCs were isolated by Lymphoprep density gradient centrifugation and were stained directly, with no culture step. To minimize batch effects, samples were stained and sorted in pairs, one healthy donor with one patient per experiment. The data were taken from a study of beta chain features in type 1 diabetes (dated by TCRdb to 2017 to 2018). Study-level background: Patients and healthy donors did not differ in mean age, gender distribution, total cell number or subset yield. Across all samples, about 110 million sorted cells were examined, and cell number per subset correlated strongly with RNA yield. In the study, recently diagnosed type 1 diabetes patients and matched healthy donors were compared on the TCRB repertoires of their sorted circulating CD4+ T cell subsets. Regulatory and stem cell-like memory subsets were obtained from only 8 patients and roughly 8 healthy donors, while naive and central memory subsets were obtained from all 30 or so donors.

V and J are trimmed by 3 bases and 4 bases, and the gene matches miss 5 bases of the junction. The CDR3 measures 14 amino acids from cysteine to phenylalanine. Solely the CDR3 DNA is kept, with 42 bases framed from the first base. Based on the germline V gene (reference sequence), the CDR1 and CDR2 sequences are LNHDA and SQIVND. The High Capacity cDNA Reverse Transcription Kit was used to reverse transcribe all of the isolated RNA, meaning that expressed TCRB transcripts were what got sequenced. Naive, central memory and regulatory T cell samples underwent deep immunoSEQ sequencing, averaging approximately 3.5 million total reads per sample. After sorted cells were lysed in RLT buffer, RNA was extracted with DNase-treated RNeasy Micro or Mini kits, with the choice depending on cell number. To prevent cross-contamination, every cell subset was processed on its own, while patient and healthy donor samples were processed together. The immunoSEQ multiplex PCR was used to amplify TCRB sequences from cDNA, yielding 87-bp fragments that span the CDR3 region. Amplicons were sequenced on the Illumina HiSeq platform. As for the original processing: Synthetic template baselines were used to correct PCR bias computationally, reads within Hamming distance 2 were collapsed, and singletons that could not be merged were discarded. Reads were aligned against IMGT to assign V, D and J genes, CDR3 length and insertions or deletions at six rearrangement sites. Within each subset, clonotype counts were normalized to sorted cell number, after which true diversity and Gini coefficients were computed with the tcR R package. The overlap coefficient, calculated on TCRB nucleotide sequences, was used to quantify repertoire sharing. The table was pulled from immuneACCESS by TCRdb, which kept in-frame rearrangements only. Such tables lose some clones; where checked, under half of the loss comes from unresolved V genes, and the rest has no known cause. V, J and clone size are taken as reported in that table, and D and trimming were inferred from the DNA itself. Within this sample are 150,000 to 200,000 clones, with about 8.1% of them counted one time only. Approximately 0.56% of the sample comes from the top ten.

Study-wide findings and limitations: Naive, central memory and regulatory TCRB repertoires appeared to be more similar among patients than among healthy donors. Sequencing cDNA rather than genomic DNA could over-represent highly expressing activated cells, although activation and CD3 levels did not differ between groups. HLA sub-analyses involved small numbers of individuals, so any influence of HLA type on TCRB rearrangement remained unresolved. At VDJ recombination sites, patients with type 1 diabetes made fewer insertions and deleted more nucleotides, a pattern implying thymic rearrangement abnormalities. PCR may preferentially amplify shorter templates, but because patient and control samples were amplified and corrected together, any resulting skew would affect both groups equally. A moderate but significant shortening of TCRB CDR3 length was observed in type 1 diabetes patients in all four CD4+ subsets.

The rearrangement combines TRBV19 with TRBJ1-2, with 7 bases matching TRBD1. Sequences were obtained from central memory CD4+ T cells from blood. The source of this sequence is a woman in her late teens or twenties with type 1 diabetes. In nucleotides, the sequence is TGTGCCAGTAGTATCCGGGACAGATTCTATGGCTACACCTTC. This codes for CASSIRDRFYGYTF.